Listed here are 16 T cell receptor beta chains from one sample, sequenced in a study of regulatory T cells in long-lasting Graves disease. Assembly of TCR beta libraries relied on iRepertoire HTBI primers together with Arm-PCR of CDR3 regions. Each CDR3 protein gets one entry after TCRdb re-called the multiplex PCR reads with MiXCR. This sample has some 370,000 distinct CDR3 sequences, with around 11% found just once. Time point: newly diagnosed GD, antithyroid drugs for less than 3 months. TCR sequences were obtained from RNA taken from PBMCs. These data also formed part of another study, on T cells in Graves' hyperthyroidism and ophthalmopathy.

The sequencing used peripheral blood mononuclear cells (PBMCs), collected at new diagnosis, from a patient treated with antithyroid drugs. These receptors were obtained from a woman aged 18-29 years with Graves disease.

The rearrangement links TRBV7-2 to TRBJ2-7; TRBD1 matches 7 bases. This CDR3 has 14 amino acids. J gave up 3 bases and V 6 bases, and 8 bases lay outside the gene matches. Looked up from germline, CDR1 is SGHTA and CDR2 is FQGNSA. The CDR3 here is CASRGPWTGYEQYF. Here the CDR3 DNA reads TGTGCCAGCAGGGGACCTTGGACAGGCTACGAGCAGTACTTC.

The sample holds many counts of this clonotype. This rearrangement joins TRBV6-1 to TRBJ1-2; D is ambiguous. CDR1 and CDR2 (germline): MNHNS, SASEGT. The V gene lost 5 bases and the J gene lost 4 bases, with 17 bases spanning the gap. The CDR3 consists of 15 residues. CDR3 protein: CASSPYPSASYGYTF. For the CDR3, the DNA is TGTGCCAGCAGTCCTTACCCCTCTGCTAGCTATGGCTACACCTTC.

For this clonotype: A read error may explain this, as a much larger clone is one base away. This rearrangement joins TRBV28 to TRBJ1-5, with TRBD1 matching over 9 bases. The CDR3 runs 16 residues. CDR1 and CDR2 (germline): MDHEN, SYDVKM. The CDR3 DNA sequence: TGTGCCTGCAGTTTTACCGGGACAGGGTTGTTTCAGCCCCAGCATTTT. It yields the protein CACSFTGTGLFQPQHF. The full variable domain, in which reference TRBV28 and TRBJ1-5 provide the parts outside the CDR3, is DVKVTQSSRYLVKRTGEKVFLECVQDMDHENMFWYRQDPGLGLRLIYFSYDVKMKEKGDIPEGYSVSREKKERFSLILESASTNQTSMYLCACSFTGTGLFQPQHFGDGTRLSIL.

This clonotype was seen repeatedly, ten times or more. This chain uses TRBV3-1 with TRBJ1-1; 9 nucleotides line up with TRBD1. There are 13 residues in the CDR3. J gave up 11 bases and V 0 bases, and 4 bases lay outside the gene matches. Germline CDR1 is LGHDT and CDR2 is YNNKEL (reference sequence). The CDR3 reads CASSQDRDRVAFF. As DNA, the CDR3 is TGTGCCAGCAGCCAAGATCGGGACAGGGTTGCTTTCTTT.

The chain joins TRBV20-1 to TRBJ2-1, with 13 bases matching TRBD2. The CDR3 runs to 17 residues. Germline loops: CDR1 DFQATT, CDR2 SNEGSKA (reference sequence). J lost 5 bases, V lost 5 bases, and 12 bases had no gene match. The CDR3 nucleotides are TGCAGTGCTCCCGGGACTAGCGGGATTAGGTCCCACAATGAGCAGTTCTTC. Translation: CSAPGTSGIRSHNEQFF.

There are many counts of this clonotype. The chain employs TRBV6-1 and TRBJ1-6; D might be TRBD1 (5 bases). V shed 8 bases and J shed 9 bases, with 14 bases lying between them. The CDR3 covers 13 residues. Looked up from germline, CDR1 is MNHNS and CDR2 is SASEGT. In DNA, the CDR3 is TGTGCCAGCGGGGGAAGGATTTCTTCACCCCTCCACTTT. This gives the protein CASGGRISSPLHF.

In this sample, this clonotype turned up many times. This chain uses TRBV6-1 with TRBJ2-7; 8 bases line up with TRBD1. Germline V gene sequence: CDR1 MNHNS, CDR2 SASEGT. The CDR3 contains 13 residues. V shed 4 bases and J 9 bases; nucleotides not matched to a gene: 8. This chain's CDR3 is CASSVYRGVGQYV. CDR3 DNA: TGTGCCAGCAGTGTTTACAGGGGGGTTGGGCAGTACGTC.

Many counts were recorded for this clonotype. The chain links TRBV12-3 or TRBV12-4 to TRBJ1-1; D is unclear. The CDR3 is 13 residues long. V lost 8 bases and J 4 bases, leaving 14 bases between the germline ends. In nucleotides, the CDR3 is TGTGCCAGCTCCCCCCCTTGGGGCACTGAAGCTTTCTTT. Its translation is CASSPPWGTEAFF.

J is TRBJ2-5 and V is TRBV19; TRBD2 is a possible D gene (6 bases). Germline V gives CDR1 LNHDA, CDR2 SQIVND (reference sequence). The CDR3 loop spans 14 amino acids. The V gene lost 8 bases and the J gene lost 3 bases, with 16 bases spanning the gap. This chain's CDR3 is CASRRRVAEETQYF. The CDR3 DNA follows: TGTGCCAGTCGCCGGAGGGTAGCTGAAGAGACCCAGTACTTC.

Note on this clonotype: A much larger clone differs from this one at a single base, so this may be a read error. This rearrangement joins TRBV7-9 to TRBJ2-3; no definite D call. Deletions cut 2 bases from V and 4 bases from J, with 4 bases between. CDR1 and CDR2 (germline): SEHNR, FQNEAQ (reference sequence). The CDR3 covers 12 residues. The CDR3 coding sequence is TGTGCCAGCAGCTTAAACTCAGATACGCAGTATTTT. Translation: CASSLNSDTQYF.

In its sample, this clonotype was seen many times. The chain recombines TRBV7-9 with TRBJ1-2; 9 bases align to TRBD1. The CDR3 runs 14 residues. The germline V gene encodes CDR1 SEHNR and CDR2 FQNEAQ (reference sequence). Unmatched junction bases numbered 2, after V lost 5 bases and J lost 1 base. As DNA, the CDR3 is TGTGCCAGCAGCCGACAGGGGGTTAACTATGGCTACACCTTC. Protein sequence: CASSRQGVNYGYTF.

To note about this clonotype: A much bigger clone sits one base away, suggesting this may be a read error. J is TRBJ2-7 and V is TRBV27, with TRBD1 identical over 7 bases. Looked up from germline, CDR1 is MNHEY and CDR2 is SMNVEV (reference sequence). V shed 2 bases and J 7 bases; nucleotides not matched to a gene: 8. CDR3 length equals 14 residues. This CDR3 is CASSLLQGQFEQYF. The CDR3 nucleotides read TGTGCCAGCAGTTTACTCCAGGGACAGTTTGAGCAGTACTTC.

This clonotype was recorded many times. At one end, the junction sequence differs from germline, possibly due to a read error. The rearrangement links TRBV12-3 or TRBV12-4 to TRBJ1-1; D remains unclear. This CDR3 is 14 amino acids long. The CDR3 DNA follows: TGTGCCAGCGGTTTATGGCAGGCGAACACTGAAGCTTTCTTT. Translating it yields CASGLWQANTEAFF.

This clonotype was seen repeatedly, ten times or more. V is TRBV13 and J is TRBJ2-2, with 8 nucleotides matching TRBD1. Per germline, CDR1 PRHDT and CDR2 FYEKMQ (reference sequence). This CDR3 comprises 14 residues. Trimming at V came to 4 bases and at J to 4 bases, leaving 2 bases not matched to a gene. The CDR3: CASSYQGATGELFF. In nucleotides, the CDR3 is TGTGCCAGCAGCTATCAGGGGGCCACCGGGGAGCTGTTTTTT.

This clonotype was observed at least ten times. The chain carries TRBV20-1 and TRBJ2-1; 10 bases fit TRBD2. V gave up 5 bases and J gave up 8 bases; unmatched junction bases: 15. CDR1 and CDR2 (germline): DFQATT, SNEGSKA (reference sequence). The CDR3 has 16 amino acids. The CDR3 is CSAQPSRGLAPYEQFF. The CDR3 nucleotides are TGCAGTGCTCAACCCTCGCGGGGACTAGCGCCGTATGAGCAGTTCTTC.

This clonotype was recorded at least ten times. The CDR3 bases are TGTGCCAGCAGCTTAGGGGCCTTTACTGAAGCTTTCTTT. This translates into CASSLGAFTEAFF. The J gene is TRBJ1-1, the V gene TRBV7-8; D is undetermined. The CDR3 length is 13 residues. Trimming removed 1 base at V and 5 bases at J, with 8 bases between. Germline CDR1 is SGHVS and CDR2 is FQNEAQ.